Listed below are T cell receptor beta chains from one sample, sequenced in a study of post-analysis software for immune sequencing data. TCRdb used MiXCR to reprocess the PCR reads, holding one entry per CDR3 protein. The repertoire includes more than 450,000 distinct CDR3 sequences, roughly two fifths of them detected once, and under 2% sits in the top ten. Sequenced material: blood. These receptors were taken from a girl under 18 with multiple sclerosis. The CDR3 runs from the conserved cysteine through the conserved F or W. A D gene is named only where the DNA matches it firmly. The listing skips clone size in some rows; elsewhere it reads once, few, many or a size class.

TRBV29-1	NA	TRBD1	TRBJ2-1	TGCAGCGTCGACCGGGACAGGGGCAATATTGAGCAGTTCTTC	CSVDRDRGNIEQFF
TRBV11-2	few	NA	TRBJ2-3	TGTGCCAGCAGCCTCCTCTTCACAGATACGCAGTATTTT	CASSLLFTDTQYF
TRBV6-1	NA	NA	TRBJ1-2	TGTGCCAGCAATCAGGGCTACACCTTC	CASNQGYTF
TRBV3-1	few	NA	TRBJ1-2	TGTGCCAGCAGCCAAGGATGGGACATCGCTGGCTACACCTTC	CASSQGWDIAGYTF
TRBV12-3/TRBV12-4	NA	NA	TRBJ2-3	TGTGCCAGCAGTCCTGCCTGGGGCAGAGATGCGCAGTATTTT	CASSPAWGRDAQYF
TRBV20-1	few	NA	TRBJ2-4	TGCAGTGCTAGAGATCCCATTAAGACTGGGCAGTACTTC	CSARDPIKTGQYF
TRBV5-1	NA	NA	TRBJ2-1	TGCGCCAGCAGCGACCAGGCCGCCGGTACCTACAATGAGCAGTTCTTC	CASSDQAAGTYNEQFF
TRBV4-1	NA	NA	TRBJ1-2	TGCGCCAGCAAAAAATCCGGGACCGTGACAAACTATGGCTACACCTTC	CASKKSGTVTNYGYTF
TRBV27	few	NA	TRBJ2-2	TGTGCCAGCAGGCTTACGAACACCGGGGAGCTGTTTTTT	CASRLTNTGELFF
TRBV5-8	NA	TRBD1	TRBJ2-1	TGTGCCAGCAGCTCCCACGACAGACAGGGTCAGGTACAACGCGATGAGCAGTTCTTC	CASSSHDRQGQVQRDEQFF
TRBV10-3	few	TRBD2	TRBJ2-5	TGTGCCATCAGTGACGTCGCGGGAGAAGAGACCCAGTACTTC	CAISDVAGEETQYF
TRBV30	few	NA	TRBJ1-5	TGTGCCTGGAGCCTCAGCGGCCTTCATCAGCCCCAGCATTTT	CAWSLSGLHQPQHF
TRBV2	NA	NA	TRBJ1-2	TGTGCCAGCAGTGTCGGGGGGCGCGGGGATGGCTACACCTTC	CASSVGGRGDGYTF
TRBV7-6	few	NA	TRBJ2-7	TGTGCCAGCAGCTTAGTTGGCTCCGAGCAGTACTTC	CASSLVGSEQYF
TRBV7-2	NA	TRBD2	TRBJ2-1	TGTGCCAGCAGCCAATTTACTAGCGGGGAGAATGAGCAGTTCTTC	CASSQFTSGENEQFF
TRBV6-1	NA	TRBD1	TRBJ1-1	TGTGCCGGGACAGGAGACACTGAAGCTTTCTTT	CAGTGDTEAFF
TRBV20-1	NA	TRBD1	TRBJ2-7	TGCAGTGCTAGTCGCGGGACAGGGAACTACGAGCAGTACTTC	CSASRGTGNYEQYF
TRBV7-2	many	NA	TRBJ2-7	TGTGCCAGCAGCTCCCTACTAGGATCCTACGAGCAGTACTTC	CASSSLLGSYEQYF
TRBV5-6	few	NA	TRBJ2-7	TGTGCCAGCAGCGTGGCCCCGAGACAGAGTTACGAGCAGTACTTC	CASSVAPRQSYEQYF
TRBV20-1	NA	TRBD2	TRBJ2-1	TGCAGTGCTAGTTTGAGGACTAGCGGGAACTACAATGAGCAGTTCTTC	CSASLRTSGNYNEQFF
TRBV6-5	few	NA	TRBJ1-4	TGTGCCAGCACTGCTGACCTGGGGGAAAAACTGTTTTTT	CASTADLGEKLFF
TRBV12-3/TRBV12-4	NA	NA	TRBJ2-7	TGTGCCAGCAGTTTATGGCAGGGGAAAGTCGAGCAGTACTTC	CASSLWQGKVEQYF
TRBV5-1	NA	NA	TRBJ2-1	TGCGCCAGCAGCTTAGGGTGGGGGGCAAGCTCCTACAATGAGCAGTTCTTC	CASSLGWGASSYNEQFF
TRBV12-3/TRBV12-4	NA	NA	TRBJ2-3	TGTGCCAGCAGTCTCCTGGGACTGTCTAGCACAGATACGCAGTATTTT	CASSLLGLSSTDTQYF
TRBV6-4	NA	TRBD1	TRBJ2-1	TGTGCCAGCAGTGAAGGGCAGGGGGCAAGTGAGCAGTTCTTC	CASSEGQGASEQFF
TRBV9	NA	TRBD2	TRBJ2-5	TGTGCCAGCAGCGCCCCCTCGGGGACTAGCGGGGGAAGTTTCTCGGAGACCCAGTACTTC	CASSAPSGTSGGSFSETQYF
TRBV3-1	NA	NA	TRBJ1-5	TGTGCCAGCAGCCAAGATTGGCAAAATCAGCCCCAGCATTTT	CASSQDWQNQPQHF
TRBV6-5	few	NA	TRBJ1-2	TGTGCCAGCAGTTACTCGACTCTCGGCTACACCTTC	CASSYSTLGYTF
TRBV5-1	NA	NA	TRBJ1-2	TGCGCCAGCAGGCTAATCGGAGGTTCGGCCGGCTACACCTTC	CASRLIGGSAGYTF
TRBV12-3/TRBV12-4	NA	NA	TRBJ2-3	TGTGCCAGCAGTGGTATTAGCCTCTCCACAGATACGCAGTATTTT	CASSGISLSTDTQYF
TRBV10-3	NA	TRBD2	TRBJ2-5	TGTGCCACCTCGGGGGGGGACCTCAATGAGCAGTACTTC	CATSGGDLNEQYF
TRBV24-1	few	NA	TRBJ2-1	TGTGCCACCAGTGGTAGGGGATCCTACAATGAGCAGTTCTTC	CATSGRGSYNEQFF
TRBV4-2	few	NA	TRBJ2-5	TGTGCCAGCAGCCAACAGGTGGGGGAGACCCAGTACTTC	CASSQQVGETQYF
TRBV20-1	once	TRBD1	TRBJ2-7	TGCAGTGCTGTCCGGGACAGGGGCTACGAGCAGTACTTC	CSAVRDRGYEQYF
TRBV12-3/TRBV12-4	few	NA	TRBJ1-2	TGTGCCAGCAGTTTGACGGCCTATGGCTACACCTTC	CASSLTAYGYTF
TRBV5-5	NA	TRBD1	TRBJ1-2	TGTGCCAGCAGCTTAGGACCTGACAGGGAGGTCTATGGCTACACCTTC	CASSLGPDREVYGYTF
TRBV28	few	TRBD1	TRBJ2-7	TGTGCCAGCAGTGCCTCAGGGGGATTAACCTACGAGCAGTACTTC	CASSASGGLTYEQYF
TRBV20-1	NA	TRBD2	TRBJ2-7	TGCAGTGCTAGAGATCCCCGGACTAGCGGGAGGACGGACTCCTACGAGCAGTACTTC	CSARDPRTSGRTDSYEQYF
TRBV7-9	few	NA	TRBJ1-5	TGTGCCAGCAGCTTGGAAGTCAATCAGCCCCAGCATTTT	CASSLEVNQPQHF
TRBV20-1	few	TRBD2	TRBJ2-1	TGCAGTGCTATAAAGACTAGCGGGTTTTACAATGAGCAGTTCTTC	CSAIKTSGFYNEQFF
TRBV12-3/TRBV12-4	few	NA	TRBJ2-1	TGTGCCAGTAATAAAGCGAATTCATACAATGAGCAGTTCTTC	CASNKANSYNEQFF
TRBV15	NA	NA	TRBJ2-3	TGTGCCACCAGCAGGGACCCGAACACAGATACGCAGTATTTT	CATSRDPNTDTQYF
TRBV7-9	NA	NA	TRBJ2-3	TGTGCCAGCAGCTTAATGGCCACCACAGATAAGCAGTATTTT	CASSLMATTDKQYF
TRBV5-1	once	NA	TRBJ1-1	TGCGCCAGCAGCCCCTCGGGGGCAGCTGAAGCTTTCTTT	CASSPSGAAEAFF
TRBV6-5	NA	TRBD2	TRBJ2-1	TGTGCCAGCAGGCTTGGGACTAGCTCGGGCAATGAGCAGTTCTTC	CASRLGTSSGNEQFF
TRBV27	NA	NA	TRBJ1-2	TGTGCCAGCAGCTTAACATTAAAAGGGTACGGCTACACCTTC	CASSLTLKGYGYTF
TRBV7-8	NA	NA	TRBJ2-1	TGTGCCAGCAGCTTATTACAGGGCTCCTACAATGAGCAGTTCTTC	CASSLLQGSYNEQFF
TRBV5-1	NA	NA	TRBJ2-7	TGCGCCAGCAGCTTGAACAGGGATCATAACTACGAGCAGTACTTC	CASSLNRDHNYEQYF
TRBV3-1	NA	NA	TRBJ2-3	TGTGCCAGCAGCCAAGAAGCGGGATCTACAGGGGATACGCAGTATTTT	CASSQEAGSTGDTQYF
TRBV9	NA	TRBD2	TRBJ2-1	TGTGCCAGCAGCGCGGTAGCGGGAAGCTCCTACAATGAGCAGTTCTTC	CASSAVAGSSYNEQFF
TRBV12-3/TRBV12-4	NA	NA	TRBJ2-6	TGTGCCAGCAGTTCTCCCCCCCTCTCTGGGGCCAACGTCCTGACTTTC	CASSSPPLSGANVLTF
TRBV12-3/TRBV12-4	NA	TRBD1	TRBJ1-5	TGTGCCAGCAGACCACCGGGACAGCCCAATCAGCCCCAGCATTTT	CASRPPGQPNQPQHF
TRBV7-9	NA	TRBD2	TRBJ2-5	TGTGCCAGCAACATACCCGGGAGCGGGAGACGGGAGACCCAGTACTTC	CASNIPGSGRRETQYF
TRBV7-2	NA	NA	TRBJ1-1	TGTGCCAGCAGCTTAGCGACAAATGAAGCTTTCTTT	CASSLATNEAFF
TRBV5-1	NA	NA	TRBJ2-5	TGCGCCAGCAGCTTTGGGCAGTCCCAAGAGACCCAGTACTTC	CASSFGQSQETQYF